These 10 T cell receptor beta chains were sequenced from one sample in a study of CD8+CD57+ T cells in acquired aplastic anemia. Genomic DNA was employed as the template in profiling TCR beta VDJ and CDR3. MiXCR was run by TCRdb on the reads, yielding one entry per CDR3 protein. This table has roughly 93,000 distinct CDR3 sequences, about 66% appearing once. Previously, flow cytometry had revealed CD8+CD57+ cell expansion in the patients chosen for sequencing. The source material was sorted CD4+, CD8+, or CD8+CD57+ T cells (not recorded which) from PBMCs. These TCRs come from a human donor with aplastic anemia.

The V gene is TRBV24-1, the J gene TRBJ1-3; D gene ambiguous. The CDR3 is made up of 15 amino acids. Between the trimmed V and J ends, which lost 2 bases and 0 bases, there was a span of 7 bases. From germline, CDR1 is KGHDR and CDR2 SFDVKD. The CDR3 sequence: CATSDSGASGNTIYF. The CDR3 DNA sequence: TGTGCCACCAGTGATTCGGGAGCCTCTGGAAACACCATATATTTT.

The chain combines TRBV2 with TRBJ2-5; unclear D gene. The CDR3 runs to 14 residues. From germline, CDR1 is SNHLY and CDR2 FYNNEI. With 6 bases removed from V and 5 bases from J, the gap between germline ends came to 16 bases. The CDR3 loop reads CASSLIIFGETQYF. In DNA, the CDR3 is TGTGCCAGCAGCTTGATAATCTTCGGGGAGACCCAGTACTTC.

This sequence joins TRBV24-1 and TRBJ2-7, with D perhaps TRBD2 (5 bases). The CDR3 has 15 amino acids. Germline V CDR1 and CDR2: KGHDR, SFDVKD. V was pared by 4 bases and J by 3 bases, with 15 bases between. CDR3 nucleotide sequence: TGTGCCACCAGTGACCCCAGGACTGCCGGCTACGAGCAGTACTTC. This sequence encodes CATSDPRTAGYEQYF.

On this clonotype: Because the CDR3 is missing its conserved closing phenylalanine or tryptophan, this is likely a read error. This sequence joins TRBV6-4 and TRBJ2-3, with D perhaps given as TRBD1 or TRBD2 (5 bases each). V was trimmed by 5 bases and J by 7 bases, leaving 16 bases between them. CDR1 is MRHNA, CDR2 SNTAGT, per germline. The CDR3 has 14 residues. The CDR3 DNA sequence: TGTGCCAGCAGTATGACCCGAGGGGCCAATACGCAGTATGTT. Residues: CASSMTRGANTQYV.

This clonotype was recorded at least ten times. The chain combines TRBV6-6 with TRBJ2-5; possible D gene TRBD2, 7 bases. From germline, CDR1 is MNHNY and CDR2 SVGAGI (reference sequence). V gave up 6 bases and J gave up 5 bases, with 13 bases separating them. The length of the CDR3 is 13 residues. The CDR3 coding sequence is TGTGCCAGCAGCGGGGGGCCTGGGGAGACCCAGTACTTC. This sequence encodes CASSGGPGETQYF.

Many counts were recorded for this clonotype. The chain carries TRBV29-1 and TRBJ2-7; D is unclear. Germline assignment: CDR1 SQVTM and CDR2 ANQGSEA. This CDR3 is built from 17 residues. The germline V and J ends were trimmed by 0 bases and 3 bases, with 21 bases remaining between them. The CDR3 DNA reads TGCAGCGTTGAAGAAGGACGTCATGGCCACTCCAACTACGAGCAGTACTTC. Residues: CSVEEGRHGHSNYEQYF.

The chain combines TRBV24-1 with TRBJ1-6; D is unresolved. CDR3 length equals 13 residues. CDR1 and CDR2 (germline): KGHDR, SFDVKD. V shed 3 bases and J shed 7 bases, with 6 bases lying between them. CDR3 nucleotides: TGTGCCACCAGTGATGGGTGGAATTCACCCCTCCACTTT. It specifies CATSDGWNSPLHF.

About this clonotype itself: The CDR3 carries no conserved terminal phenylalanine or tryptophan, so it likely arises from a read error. CDR3 DNA sequence: TGCATCAAACTAGGGTTGCACAATGAGCAGTTCCTC. Translated, it gives CIKLGLHNEQFL. V usage is TRBV20-1 and J usage is TRBJ2-1, with D possibly being TRBD2 (5 bases). This CDR3 contains 12 residues. The germline gives CDR1 DFQATT, CDR2 SNEGSKA (reference sequence).

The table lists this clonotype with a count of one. CDR3 loop: CASSLAPWRVRGDTQYF. CDR3 bases: TGTGCCAGCAGCTTAGCCCCCTGGCGGGTGAGGGGAGATACGCAGTATTTT. The rearrangement uses TRBV7-2 and TRBJ2-3; either TRBD1 or TRBD2 may supply D (5 bases each). There are 17 residues in the CDR3. CDR1 is SGHTA and CDR2 is FQGNSA in the germline V gene. The ends were cut back, 0 bases at V and 5 bases at J, with 18 bases in the middle.

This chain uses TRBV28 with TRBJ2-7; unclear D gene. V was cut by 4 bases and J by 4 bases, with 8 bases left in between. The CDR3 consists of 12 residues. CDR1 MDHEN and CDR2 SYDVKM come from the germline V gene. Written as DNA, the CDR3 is TGTGCCAGCAGTTGGGTAGGTTACGAGCAGTACTTC. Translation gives CASSWVGYEQYF.